The clone carrying this T cell receptor beta chain was counted ten times or more. Its specificity is unknown. This record comes from a study of Graves' ophthalmopathy and Graves' hyperthyroidism. Across the study: Peripheral blood was gathered at the point of initial diagnosis, before any treatment started.

Study results and limitations: It was with 70.59% sensitivity and approximately 72% specificity that the model predicted ophthalmopathy progression. For separating ophthalmopathy from stable hyperthyroidism, a 13-signature model gave 85% to 90% sensitivity and about 80% specificity.

The PBMCs were taken from 10 ml of fresh peripheral blood. The CDR3 is 16 amino acids. Per germline, CDR1 MDHEN and CDR2 SYDVKM. The V segment lost 5 bases and the J segment 1 base; nucleotides outside the gene matches: 8. For repertoire sequencing, the TCR beta CDR3 regions were amplified from RNA transcripts. First-round RT-PCR with HTBI primers preceded a second-round multiplex PCR. TCRdb independently ran MiXCR on the multiplex PCR reads; one entry per CDR3 protein. The sample consists of about 370,000 distinct CDR3 sequences, around 18% of them appearing once. The receptor's source is a woman under 30 with Graves' ophthalmopathy. The chain is built from TRBV28 and TRBJ1-5, with 7 bases lining up with TRBD1. Sequenced: peripheral blood. In DNA, the CDR3 is TGTGCCAGCAGTCCAGAACAGGGGTCGAGCAATCAGCCCCAGCATTTT. Residues: CASSPEQGSSNQPQHF.